Only one count was recorded for the clone carrying this TCR beta chain. Its antigen is still unknown. This specimen belongs to a study of shared clonotypes between healthy human individuals. In the study's own analysis: Without quality scores, immunoSEQ junctional reads could not be filtered like full-length reads. Clones were sequenced by immunoSEQ multiplex PCR, and TCRdb holds only the in-frame ones, with some missing. V and J calls and clone size follow that table, whereas D and trimming were derived from the DNA. The sample has approximately 1.5 million clones, 98% seen once. The V gene's germline CDR1 is MNHNS and CDR2 SASEGT. The V and J ends lost 1 base and 2 bases respectively, with 12 bases between them. The CDR3 totals 15 residues. Study-level results: Generally, naive subsets (rather than memory subsets) showed larger estimated richness. Apart from blood, nothing was sampled; tissue repertoires likely differ. With four donors compared, 5% to 5.5% of naive CD4 clonotypes were shared.

Sequencing was done on a sample of naive CD4+ T cells sorted from blood. Subset described: CD45RA+ positively selected. The TCR comes from a man aged 30-40 years in good health. This chain connects TRBV6-1 to TRBJ2-7; D remains ambiguous. The chain's CDR3 is CASSEGVTRTYEQYF. The CDR3 DNA reads TGTGCCAGCAGTGAAGGGGTTACTCGGACCTACGAGCAGTACTTC.